This is a list of T cell receptor beta chains from one sample in a study of shared T cell receptors in the human thymus. Assay: immunoSEQ multiplex PCR; the TCRdb copy retains only in-frame clones and omits some. There are 600,000 to 900,000 clones in the sample; 80% to 90% occur only once, and more than 0.01% lies in the top ten. The same sample was also studied in work on human thymus T cells.

Sequencing was performed on thymocytes. The source of these receptors is a girl under three years old with a congenital heart defect. Both conserved end residues are part of each CDR3. The D gene is left open where the match is weak. Rows give clone size only sometimes, using once, few, many, or a class for an expanded clone.

cdr3_nt: TGTGCCAGCAGCCCGAGGGATCAAGAGACCCAGTACTTC
cdr3_aa: CASSPRDQETQYF
clone_size: .
v_call: TRBV6-1
j_call: TRBJ2-5
d_call: .

cdr3_nt: TGTGCCAGCAGTTTATGCGGGTCCCGAAGGACTGAAGCTTTCTTT
cdr3_aa: CASSLCGSRRTEAFF
clone_size: .
v_call: TRBV28
j_call: TRBJ1-1
d_call: .

cdr3_nt: TGCGCCAGCAGCTTGGTGGGACAGGGGACCTTTAACTATGGCTACACCTTC
cdr3_aa: CASSLVGQGTFNYGYTF
clone_size: .
v_call: TRBV5-1
j_call: TRBJ1-2
d_call: TRBD1

cdr3_nt: TGTGCCAGCAGTCGCGCGGGTCAGTTCCTTTACAATGAGCAGTTCTTC
cdr3_aa: CASSRAGQFLYNEQFF
clone_size: .
v_call: TRBV27
j_call: TRBJ2-1
d_call: .

cdr3_nt: TGTGCCAGCAGTTACTCGGAGGGGACAGGGCGAGAGACCCAGTACTTC
cdr3_aa: CASSYSEGTGRETQYF
clone_size: .
v_call: TRBV6-5
j_call: TRBJ2-5
d_call: TRBD1

cdr3_nt: TGTGCCATCAGCAACCTAGGCTTAGAGACCCAGTACTTC
cdr3_aa: CAISNLGLETQYF
clone_size: .
v_call: TRBV10-3
j_call: TRBJ2-5
d_call: .

cdr3_nt: TGTGCCAGCAGCGACGCGGATGGCTACACCTTC
cdr3_aa: CASSDADGYTF
clone_size: once
v_call: TRBV9
j_call: TRBJ1-2
d_call: .

cdr3_nt: TGTGCCAGCAGACCGGGGGTGGCCTATGGCTACACCTTC
cdr3_aa: CASRPGVAYGYTF
clone_size: .
v_call: TRBV11-2
j_call: TRBJ1-2
d_call: .

cdr3_nt: TGTGCCAGCTCACCAGATAGGGACAGGGATCAGCCCCAGCATTTT
cdr3_aa: CASSPDRDRDQPQHF
clone_size: once
v_call: TRBV18
j_call: TRBJ1-5
d_call: TRBD1

cdr3_nt: TGCGCCAGCAGCCAAGGTTACAGCCCCGATTACGACTATGGCTACACCTTC
cdr3_aa: CASSQGYSPDYDYGYTF
clone_size: .
v_call: TRBV4-1
j_call: TRBJ1-2
d_call: .

cdr3_nt: TGTGCCAGCAGTTCCTTGGCCTCGAACAGCAATCAGCCCCAGCATTTT
cdr3_aa: CASSSLASNSNQPQHF
clone_size: .
v_call: TRBV6-5
j_call: TRBJ1-5
d_call: .